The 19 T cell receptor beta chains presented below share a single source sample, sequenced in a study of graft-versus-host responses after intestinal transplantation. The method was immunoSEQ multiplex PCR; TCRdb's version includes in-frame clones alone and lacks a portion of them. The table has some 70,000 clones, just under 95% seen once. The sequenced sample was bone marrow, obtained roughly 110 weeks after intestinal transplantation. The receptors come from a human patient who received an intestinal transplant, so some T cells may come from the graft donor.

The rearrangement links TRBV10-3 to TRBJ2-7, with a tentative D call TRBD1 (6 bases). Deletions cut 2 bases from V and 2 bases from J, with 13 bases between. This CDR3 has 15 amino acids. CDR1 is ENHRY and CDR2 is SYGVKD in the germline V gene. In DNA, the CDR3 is TGTGCCATCAGTGAGGCCCGGACAGCTACCTACGAGCAGTACTTC. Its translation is CAISEARTATYEQYF.

In nucleotides, the CDR3 is TGTGCCAGCGACTATCCAGGGGGCGGGCAGTTCTTC. Translated: CASDYPGGGQFF. The gene calls are TRBV7-6 and TRBJ2-1, with TRBD1 matching 8 bases. The CDR3 extends over 12 amino acids. Germline loops: CDR1 SGHVS, CDR2 FNYEAQ. V was pared by 8 bases and J by 12 bases, with 9 bases of the junction left unmatched.

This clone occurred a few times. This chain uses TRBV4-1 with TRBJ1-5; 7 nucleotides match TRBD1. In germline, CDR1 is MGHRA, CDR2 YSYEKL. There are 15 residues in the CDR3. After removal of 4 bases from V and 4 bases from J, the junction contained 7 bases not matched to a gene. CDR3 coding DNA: TGCGCCAGCAGCCGAGGGGACAGCCAAAATCAGCCCCAGCATTTT. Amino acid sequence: CASSRGDSQNQPQHF.

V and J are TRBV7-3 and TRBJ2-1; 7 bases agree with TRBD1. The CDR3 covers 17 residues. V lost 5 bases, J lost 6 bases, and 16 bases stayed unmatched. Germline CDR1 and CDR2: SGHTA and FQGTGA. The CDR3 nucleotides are TGTGCCAGCAGCCCAAGGTCCTTAGGGGGCGCTTCCAATGAGCAGTTCTTC. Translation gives CASSPRSLGGASNEQFF.

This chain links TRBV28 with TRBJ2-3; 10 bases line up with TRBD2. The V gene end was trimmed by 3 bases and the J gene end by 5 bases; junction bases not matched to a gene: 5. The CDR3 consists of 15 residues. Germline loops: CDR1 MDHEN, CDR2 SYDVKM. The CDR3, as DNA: TGTGCCAGCAGTTTCCTAGCGGGAGCGGGAGATACGCAGTATTTT. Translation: CASSFLAGAGDTQYF.

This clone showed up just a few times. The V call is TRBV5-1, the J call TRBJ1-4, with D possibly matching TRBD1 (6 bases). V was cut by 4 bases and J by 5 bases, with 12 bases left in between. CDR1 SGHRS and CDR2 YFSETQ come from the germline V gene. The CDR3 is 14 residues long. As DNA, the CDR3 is TGCGCCAGCAGCCAATCCACAGGGAATGAAAAACTGTTTTTT. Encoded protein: CASSQSTGNEKLFF.

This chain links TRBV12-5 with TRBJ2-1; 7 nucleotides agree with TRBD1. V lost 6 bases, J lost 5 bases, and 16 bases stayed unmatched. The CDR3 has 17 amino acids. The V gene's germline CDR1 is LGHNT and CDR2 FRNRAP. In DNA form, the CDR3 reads TGTGCTAGTGGATACCCCAAACCCGGGACAGATAACAATGAGCAGTTCTTC. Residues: CASGYPKPGTDNNEQFF.

The CDR3 protein is CASSPRLAGKSSYNEQFF. The CDR3 bases are TGTGCCAGCAGCCCCAGACTAGCGGGGAAGAGCTCCTACAATGAGCAGTTCTTC. The rearrangement uses TRBV7-2 and TRBJ2-1; 11 bases align to TRBD2. This CDR3 spans 18 amino acids. V gave up 5 bases and J gave up 0 bases; unmatched junction bases: 9. Germline CDR1 SGHTA, CDR2 FQGNSA.

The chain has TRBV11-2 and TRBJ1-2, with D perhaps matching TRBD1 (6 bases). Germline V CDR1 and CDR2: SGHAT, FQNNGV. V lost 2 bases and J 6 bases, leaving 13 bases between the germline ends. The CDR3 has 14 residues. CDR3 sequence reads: CASSLLTGAHGYTF. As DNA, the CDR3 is TGTGCCAGCAGCTTATTAACGGGGGCGCATGGCTACACCTTC.

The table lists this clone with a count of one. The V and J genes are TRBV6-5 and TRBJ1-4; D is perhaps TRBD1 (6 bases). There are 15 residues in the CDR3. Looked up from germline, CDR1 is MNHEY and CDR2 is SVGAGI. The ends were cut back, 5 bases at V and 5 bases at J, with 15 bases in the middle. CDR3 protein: CASSQLDSANEKLFF. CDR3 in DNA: TGTGCCAGCAGTCAGCTGGACAGCGCGAATGAAAAACTGTTTTTT.

For the CDR3, the DNA is TGCAGCGTGAAGGGGGCGCTCGGGGACATTCAGTACTTC. This translates into CSVKGALGDIQYF. The chain carries TRBV29-1 and TRBJ2-4; TRBD1 aligns across 7 bases. The CDR3 consists of 13 residues. The trim removed 6 bases at V and 8 bases at J, leaving 10 bases unmatched. Germline V gives CDR1 SQVTM, CDR2 ANQGSEA. The full variable domain, rest sourced from reference TRBV29-1 and TRBJ2-4, is SAVISQKPSRDICQRGTSLTIQCQVDSQVTMMFWYRQQPGQSLTLIATANQGSEATYESGFVIDKFPISRPNLTFSTLTVSNMSPEDSSIYLCSVKGALGDIQYFGAGTRLSVL.

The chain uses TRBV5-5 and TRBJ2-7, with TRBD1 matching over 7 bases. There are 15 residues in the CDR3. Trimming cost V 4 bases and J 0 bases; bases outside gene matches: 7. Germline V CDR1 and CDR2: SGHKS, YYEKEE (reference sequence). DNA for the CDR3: TGTGCCAGCAGCCGCGTACAGGGGCGCTCCTACGAGCAGTACTTC. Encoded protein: CASSRVQGRSYEQYF.

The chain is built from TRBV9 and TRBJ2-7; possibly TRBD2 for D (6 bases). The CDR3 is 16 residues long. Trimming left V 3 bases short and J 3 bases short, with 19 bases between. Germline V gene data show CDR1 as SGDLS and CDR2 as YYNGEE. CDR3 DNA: TGTGCCAGCAGCGCCGGTGGGGGTGGAGGGGACTACGAGCAGTACTTC. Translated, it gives CASSAGGGGGDYEQYF. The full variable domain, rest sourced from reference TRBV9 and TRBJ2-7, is DSGVTQTPKHLITATGQRVTLRCSPRSGDLSVYWYQQSLDQGLQFLIQYYNGEERAKGNILERFSAQQFPDLHSELNLSSLELGDSALYFCASSAGGGGGDYEQYFGPGTRLTVT.

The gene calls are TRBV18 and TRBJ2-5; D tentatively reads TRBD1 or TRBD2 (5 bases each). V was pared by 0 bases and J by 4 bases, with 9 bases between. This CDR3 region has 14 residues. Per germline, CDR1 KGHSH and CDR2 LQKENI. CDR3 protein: CASSPPAGRETQYF. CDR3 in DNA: TGTGCCAGCTCACCACCGGCAGGGAGAGAGACCCAGTACTTC.

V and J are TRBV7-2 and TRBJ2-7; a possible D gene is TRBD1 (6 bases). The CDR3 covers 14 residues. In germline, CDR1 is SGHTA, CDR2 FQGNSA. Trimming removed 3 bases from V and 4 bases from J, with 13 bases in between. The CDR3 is CASSLRQVVYEQYF. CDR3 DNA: TGTGCCAGCAGCTTGCGACAGGTTGTATACGAGCAGTACTTC.

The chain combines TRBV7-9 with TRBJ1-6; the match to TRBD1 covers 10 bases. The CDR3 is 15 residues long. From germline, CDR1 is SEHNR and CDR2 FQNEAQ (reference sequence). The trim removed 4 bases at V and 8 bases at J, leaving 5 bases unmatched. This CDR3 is CASSSSGTGDSPLHF. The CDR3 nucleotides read TGTGCCAGCAGCTCCTCTGGGACAGGGGATTCACCCCTCCACTTT.

DNA for the CDR3: TGTGCCAGCAGTCCACTATGGGGTGGGGGCAATGAGCAGTTCTTC. This translates into CASSPLWGGGNEQFF. The genes are TRBV27 and TRBJ2-1; the D call may be TRBD1 or TRBD2 (5 bases each). CDR1 and CDR2 (germline): MNHEY, SMNVEV (reference sequence). V was cut by 5 bases and J by 6 bases, with 17 bases left in between. This CDR3 comprises 15 residues.

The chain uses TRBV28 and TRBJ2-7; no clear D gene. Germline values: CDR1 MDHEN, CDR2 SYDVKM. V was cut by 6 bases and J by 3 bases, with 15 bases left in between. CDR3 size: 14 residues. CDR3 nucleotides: TGTGCCAGCAGCGGACCTACCTCGAGCTACGAGCAGTACTTC. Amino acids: CASSGPTSSYEQYF.

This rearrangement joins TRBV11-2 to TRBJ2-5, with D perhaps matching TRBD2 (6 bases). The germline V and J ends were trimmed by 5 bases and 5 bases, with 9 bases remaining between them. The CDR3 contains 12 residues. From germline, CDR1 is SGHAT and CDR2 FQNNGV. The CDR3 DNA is TGTGCCAGCAGCAGGGACTCGGAGACCCAGTACTTC. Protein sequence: CASSRDSETQYF.